Sequencing of this T cell receptor beta chain was carried out in a study of blood T cell repertoires in COVID-19. Only in-frame clones appear in the TCRdb table, and some are missing; sequencing was by immunoSEQ multiplex PCR. The sample contains 15,000 to 20,000 clones, more than 70% of which appear only once. The CDR3 loop spans 14 amino acids. CDR1 is MGHRA and CDR2 is YSYEKL in the germline V gene. Turning to this clone: Its ends do not fully match the called genes, so a read error is possible.

The genes are TRBV4-1 and TRBJ1-2; TRBD1 might be the D (6 bases). The receptor was derived from a human donor in a cohort sampled during active COVID-19. The sample consisted of peripheral blood. Here the CDR3 reads CASSQAYQQGSLAF. The DNA for the CDR3 is TGCGCCAGCAGCCAAGCTTACCAACAGGGATCCCTCGCCTTC.